The 19 T cell receptor beta chains below were found in one sample sequenced in a study of T cell repertoires in cytomegalovirus infection. No cognate antigen is known for these TCRs. TCRdb reprocessed the reads with MiXCR, giving one entry per CDR3 protein. The profile shows more than 40,000 distinct CDR3 sequences, about 21% of them singletons. The sample was CD8+ T cells from cultured PBMCs, taken from culture after CMV antigen stimulation. The receptors here all came from a human donor in good health (CMV status not recorded). Some clones in this sample may be carry-over from other donors' samples.

This clonotype was recorded a few times. The rearrangement joins TRBV27 to TRBJ1-2; no definite D call. The CDR3 consists of 14 residues. Trimming stripped 3 bases from V and 4 bases from J, with 12 bases between. CDR1 and CDR2 (germline): MNHEY, SMNVEV (reference sequence). The CDR3 DNA reads as TGTGCCAGCAGTTTGTTAGGTAGCTCCTATGGCTACACCTTC. Protein: CASSLLGSSYGYTF.

The J gene is TRBJ2-3, the V gene TRBV6-6, with D perhaps matching TRBD1 (6 bases). The length of the CDR3 is 16 residues. Trimming took 6 bases from V and 0 from J, leaving 16 bases between them. The germline V gene encodes CDR1 MNHNY and CDR2 SVGAGI (reference sequence). In DNA form, the CDR3 reads TGTGCCAGCAGCCTTCGACAGGTTACTAGCACAGATACGCAGTATTTT. Protein sequence: CASSLRQVTSTDTQYF.

The rearrangement uses TRBV7-2 and TRBJ1-3, with D hard to call. The V end was cut by 8 bases, the J end by 0 bases, with 5 bases between. This CDR3 is 12 amino acids long. In germline, CDR1 is SGHTA, CDR2 FQGNSA. CDR3 in amino acids: CASSDSGNTIYF. The CDR3 bases are TGTGCCAGCTCGGACTCTGGAAACACCATATATTTT.

In this sample, this clonotype turned up once. The chain couples TRBV7-6 to TRBJ1-1; D remains ambiguous. CDR1 is SGHVS and CDR2 is FNYEAQ in the germline V gene. V was pared by 1 base and J by 5 bases, with 17 bases between. The CDR3 contains 16 residues. Here the CDR3 reads CASSLDPRVMRTEAFF. CDR3 bases: TGTGCCAGCAGCTTAGACCCTCGGGTCATGAGGACTGAAGCTTTCTTT.

The chain recombines TRBV4-2 with TRBJ1-1, with D perhaps TRBD1 (5 bases). The CDR3 is made up of 16 amino acids. V was trimmed by 1 base and J by 1 base, leaving 13 bases between them. Germline loops: CDR1 LGHNA, CDR2 YNFKEQ. CDR3 DNA: TGTGCCAGCAGCCAAGTAAAGGCGGGGCAGAACACTGAAGCTTTCTTT. Its translation is CASSQVKAGQNTEAFF.

The chain recombines TRBV7-8 with TRBJ2-7, with 7 bases that match TRBD2. Germline assignment: CDR1 SGHVS and CDR2 FQNEAQ. With 5 bases clipped from V and 1 base from J, the junction kept 8 bases outside the gene matches. The length of the CDR3 is 15 residues. The CDR3 DNA follows: TGTGCCAGCAGCATCGGACTAGAACTTTCCTACGAGCAGTACTTC. Its protein is CASSIGLELSYEQYF.

The sample holds a few counts of this clonotype. J is TRBJ1-1 and V is TRBV27; maybe TRBD1 (5 bases). Germline lookup yields CDR1 MNHEY and CDR2 SMNVEV (reference sequence). The CDR3 covers 13 residues. V lost 3 bases, J lost 5 bases, and 10 bases lay in between. CDR3 DNA: TGTGCCAGCAGTTTCGGGGGTCGGACTGAAGCTTTCTTT. Translation gives CASSFGGRTEAFF.

The J gene is TRBJ2-3, the V gene TRBV6-5; the match to TRBD2 covers 16 bases. The CDR3 length is 20 residues. J was trimmed by 3 bases and V by 1 base; bases with no gene match: 10. Germline CDR1 and CDR2: MNHEY and SVGAGI. CDR3 nucleotides: TGTGCCAGCAGTTACTTCGGGACTAGCGGGGGGGCCTTCGGTACAGATACGCAGTATTTT. This gives the protein CASSYFGTSGGAFGTDTQYF.

The rearrangement links TRBV7-8 to TRBJ2-3; 7 nucleotides line up with TRBD2. From germline, CDR1 is SGHVS and CDR2 FQNEAQ. The CDR3 has 17 amino acids. Germline trimming cut 5 bases from V and 3 bases from J; bases unmatched to any gene: 14. The CDR3 nucleotides are TGTGCCAGCAGCCCGTTGGGGGGGGTGTATTCAACAGATACGCAGTATTTT. Translation: CASSPLGGVYSTDTQYF.

The V gene is TRBV12-3 or TRBV12-4, the J gene TRBJ2-3; D uncertain. The CDR3 length is 15 residues. Trimming stripped 5 bases from V and 1 base from J, with 13 bases between. CDR3 DNA: TGTGCCAGCAGTGGCGTCGTGTCAGGCACAGATACGCAGTATTTT. Protein sequence: CASSGVVSGTDTQYF.

This clonotype has only a few counts. This rearrangement joins TRBV6-1 to TRBJ2-3; 10 bases are a match to TRBD2. The CDR3 consists of 17 residues. V lost 6 bases, J lost 0 bases, and 9 bases stayed unmatched. Per the germline V gene, CDR1 is MNHNS and CDR2 is SASEGT. CDR3 residues: CASRTILAGISTDTQYF. For the CDR3, the DNA is TGTGCCAGCAGGACCATACTAGCGGGGATTAGCACAGATACGCAGTATTTT.

This clonotype has only a few counts. The J gene is TRBJ2-2, the V gene TRBV7-2; perhaps TRBD1 as D (6 bases). The CDR3 spans 15 residues. Germline assignment: CDR1 SGHTA and CDR2 FQGNSA. Deletions cut 4 bases from V and 7 bases from J, with 16 bases between. The CDR3 protein is CASSYREPSDGELFF. CDR3 bases: TGTGCCAGCAGCTACAGGGAGCCCAGCGACGGGGAGCTGTTTTTT.

The gene calls are TRBV7-9 and TRBJ1-5, with a tentative D call TRBD1 (5 bases). This CDR3 is 14 amino acids long. Germline V lookup: CDR1 SEHNR, CDR2 FQNEAQ (reference sequence). V lost 5 bases to trimming and J lost 1 base, with 9 bases between them. CDR3 sequence reads: CASSGGGSNQPQHF. The CDR3 DNA is TGTGCCAGCAGCGGCGGGGGGAGCAATCAGCCCCAGCATTTT.

The chain has TRBV11-2 and TRBJ2-5; 8 bases fit TRBD2. The V and J ends lost 4 bases and 4 bases, in that order; junction bases with no gene match: 2. The CDR3 runs 13 residues. Germline CDR1 and CDR2: SGHAT and FQNNGV. The CDR3 bases are TGTGCCAGCAGCTCTACTAGCGGAGAGACCCAGTACTTC. Translating gives CASSSTSGETQYF.

In its sample, this clonotype was seen a few times. The rearrangement uses TRBV7-8 and TRBJ2-1, with D perhaps TRBD1 or TRBD2 (5 bases each). The CDR3 is 12 amino acids. With 6 bases removed from V and 10 bases from J, the gap between germline ends came to 13 bases. Germline-derived CDR1 and CDR2 are SGHVS and FQNEAQ. DNA for the CDR3: TGTGCCAGCAGTCGAGGGGCTCGGGAGCAGTTCTTC. It translates to CASSRGAREQFF.

The table lists this clonotype with a few counts. The V call is TRBV2, the J call TRBJ1-3; D unresolved. The CDR3 has 13 residues. The germline V and J ends were trimmed by 2 bases and 8 bases, with 10 bases remaining between them. From germline, CDR1 is SNHLY and CDR2 FYNNEI. The CDR3 sequence is CASSEHSGYTIYF. CDR3 sequence (DNA): TGTGCCAGCAGTGAACACAGCGGTTACACCATATATTTT.

The rearrangement joins TRBV4-2 to TRBJ2-2, with 8 nucleotides matching TRBD2. The CDR3 contains 17 residues. V shed 4 bases, J shed 3 bases, and the junction held 10 bases outside the gene matches. Looked up from germline, CDR1 is LGHNA and CDR2 is YNFKEQ. The CDR3 here is CASSLGGEGTHTGELFF. The CDR3 bases are TGTGCCAGCAGCCTCGGGGGGGAGGGGACCCACACCGGGGAGCTGTTTTTT.

This clonotype was found a few times. The CDR3 DNA is TGTGCCAGCAGTCCCCGGGGACACCCTCCCTACGAGCAGTACTTC. Translated, it gives CASSPRGHPPYEQYF. The chain employs TRBV28 and TRBJ2-7; weak D call: TRBD1 (6 bases). The length of the CDR3 is 15 residues. The germline V gene encodes CDR1 MDHEN and CDR2 SYDVKM. The V end was cut by 5 bases, the J end by 2 bases, with 16 bases between.

This chain uses TRBV7-9 with TRBJ2-7; D is unresolved. Trimming pared 1 base from V and 2 bases from J, leaving 6 bases between. The V gene's germline CDR1 is SEHNR and CDR2 FQNEAQ (reference sequence). The CDR3 loop spans 13 amino acids. The CDR3 here is CASSLGRTYEQYF. The CDR3 coding sequence is TGTGCCAGCAGCTTAGGTCGGACCTACGAGCAGTACTTC. Drawing the rest from reference TRBV7-9 and TRBJ2-7, the complete variable domain is DTGVSQNPRHKITKRGQNVTFRCDPISEHNRLYWYRQTLGQGPEFLTYFQNEAQLEKSRLLSDRFSAERPKGSFSTLEIQRTEQGDSAMYLCASSLGRTYEQYFGPGTRLTVT.